Shown below are 3 T cell receptor beta chains from a single sample sequenced in a study of blood T cell repertoires in COVID-19 (dated by TCRdb to 2020 to 2021). Receptors were amplified or captured by the immunoSEQ multiplex PCR assay. In TCRdb, the immuneACCESS table is reduced to in-frame sequences with V and J assigned. These tables do not hold every clone; where another copy was compared, an unresolved V gene accounts for under half, and the others remain unexplained. In all, the sample holds approximately 160,000 clones, and over 85% of those were seen once. Jointly, the top ten make up roughly a sixth of the sample. The specimen was peripheral blood. These receptors came from a man between 60 and 75 years old with active or convalescent COVID-19.

The V call is TRBV5-1, the J call TRBJ2-7; TRBD1 is a possible D gene (6 bases). The CDR3 spans 18 residues. Per germline, CDR1 SGHRS and CDR2 YFSETQ. The V end was cut by 0 bases, the J end by 1 base, with 20 bases between. CDR3 DNA sequence: TGCGCCAGCAGCTTGGGAGGGACGACAGGATGGGGATCCTACGAGCAGTACTTC. Its protein is CASSLGGTTGWGSYEQYF.

This CDR3 is CASGTSGLFSYEQYF. CDR3 DNA: TGTGCCAGCGGGACTAGCGGCCTATTTTCCTACGAGCAGTACTTC. The V gene is TRBV19, the J gene TRBJ2-7, with 11 bases lining up with TRBD2. The CDR3 is made up of 15 amino acids. Germline V lookup: CDR1 LNHDA, CDR2 SQIVND (reference sequence). V dropped 9 bases and J dropped 1; count of bases not matched to a gene: 8.

The V gene is TRBV28, the J gene TRBJ1-4; possible D gene TRBD1, 6 bases. This CDR3 region has 15 residues. Germline V gene data show CDR1 as MDHEN and CDR2 as SYDVKM. The V end lost 2 bases, the J end lost 8 bases, and 15 bases lay between the germline ends. CDR3: CASSLPRQGREKLFF. CDR3 coding DNA: TGTGCCAGCAGTTTACCCCGCCAGGGGAGAGAAAAACTGTTTTTT.